Here is one T cell receptor beta chain with its context. TCRdb's copy holds only in-frame clones and misses some; the assay was immunoSEQ multiplex PCR. This sample yields under 75,000 clones, of which around 95% are seen a single time; approximately 0.4% belongs to the top ten. The data were obtained in a study of technical replicates of blood from a handful of donors. The sequence derives from a human donor in good health. The source material was T cells isolated from PBMCs.

This chain's CDR3 is CASSQDFGYRSDTQYF. The DNA of the CDR3 is TGCGCCAGCAGCCAAGATTTCGGGTACAGGTCAGATACGCAGTATTTT. The chain joins TRBV4-3 to TRBJ2-3, with D perhaps TRBD1 (5 bases). Between the trimmed V and J ends, which lost 0 bases and 4 bases, there was a span of 14 bases. The CDR3 is 16 amino acids. Germline lookup yields CDR1 LGHNA and CDR2 YSLEER.